This section outlines one TCR beta chain sequence together with its context. This sample stems from a study of blood T cell repertoires in COVID-19. Study context: Spain, Italy and the United States supplied samples that represented acute and convalescent COVID-19.

Source study methods: Reference gene primer amplification gave nucleated cell count estimates. The data were produced by immunoSEQ multiplex PCR, yet TCRdb's version contains in-frame clones alone and is incomplete. The D gene and trimming were derived from the DNA, and the V and J assignments and clone size from that table. The table records about 52,000 clones, around 90% of them present only once. This CDR3 region has 14 residues. Germline V lookup: CDR1 LNHNV, CDR2 YYDKDF (reference sequence). Trimming removed 5 bases from V and 7 bases from J; junction bases left unmatched: 8. The sequenced sample consisted of peripheral blood. The chain recombines TRBV15 with TRBJ2-7, with 10 bases that match TRBD2. This receptor was taken from a human donor in a cohort sampled during active COVID-19. This CDR3 reads CATSPSGSIGEQYF. The CDR3 nucleotides read TGTGCCACCAGCCCTAGCGGGAGTATCGGAGAGCAGTACTTC. Combining the CDR3 with reference TRBV15 and TRBJ2-7 gives the whole variable domain DAMVIQNPRYQVTQFGKPVTLSCSQTLNHNVMYWYQQKSSQAPKLLFHYYDKDFNNEADTPDNFQSRRPNTSFCFLDIRSPGLGDTAMYLCATSPSGSIGEQYFGPGTRLTVT.